These T cell receptor beta chains were read from a single sample in a study of T-cell memory formation after mild COVID-19. Via MiXCR, TCRdb re-called the 5' RACE reads, giving one row per CDR3 protein. The data contain 400,000 to 500,000 distinct CDR3 sequences, over 15% of them singletons. Sequenced input: PBMCs or a T cell subset sorted from them (not recorded which). These receptors all stem from an adult woman who had mild COVID-19 (a few samples of this study predate the infection). Cell type and time point are not known. Each CDR3 is given with its conserved first and last residue. The order of the fields is CDR3 protein, CDR3 DNA, D gene, V gene, CDR3 length, J gene, clone size. A D gene is named only where the DNA matches it firmly. The size of a clone is reported for some rows only, either as once, few or many, or as a class for expanded clones.

CDR3: CSVGVGVNYGYTF; DNA: TGCAGCGTTGGTGTAGGGGTGAACTATGGCTACACCTTC; D: -; V: TRBV29-1; length: 13; J: TRBJ1-2; size: few
CDR3: CASSVGGEKLRTF; DNA: TGTGCCAGTTCCGTCGGGGGGGAGAAACTGAGAACCTTC; D: -; V: TRBV28; length: 13; J: TRBJ1-2; size: few
CDR3: CASRGVANEQFF; DNA: TGTGCCAGCAGGGGGGTGGCCAATGAGCAGTTCTTC; D: -; V: TRBV6-5; length: 12; J: TRBJ2-1; size: -
CDR3: CASSASLRNTIYF; DNA: TGTGCCAGTAGTGCGAGCTTAAGAAACACCATATATTTT; D: -; V: TRBV19; length: 13; J: TRBJ1-3; size: once
CDR3: CASSPRTQETQYF; DNA: TGTGCCAGCAGCCCGAGGACCCAAGAGACCCAGTACTTC; D: -; V: TRBV7-9; length: 13; J: TRBJ2-5; size: few
CDR3: CASSVDPFPLTSGSTDTQYF; DNA: TGTGCCAGCAGCGTAGACCCCTTCCCCCTCACTAGCGGGAGCACAGATACGCAGTATTTT; D: TRBD2; V: TRBV9; length: 20; J: TRBJ2-3; size: few
CDR3: CASRSFRGEDTGELFF; DNA: TGTGCCAGCAGGTCCTTTCGGGGAGAGGACACCGGGGAGCTGTTTTTT; D: -; V: TRBV11-2; length: 16; J: TRBJ2-2; size: few
CDR3: CASSLDGGGHNEQFF; DNA: TGCGCCAGCAGCTTGGATGGCGGGGGCCACAATGAGCAGTTCTTC; D: -; V: TRBV5-1; length: 15; J: TRBJ2-1; size: few
CDR3: CASSPGTNHQETQYF; DNA: TGTGCCAGCAGTCCCGGGACAAACCACCAAGAGACCCAGTACTTC; D: -; V: TRBV27; length: 15; J: TRBJ2-5; size: once
CDR3: CASTRRDTPGELFF; DNA: TGTGCCAGCACTCGCCGGGACACCCCCGGGGAGCTGTTTTTT; D: -; V: TRBV12-3/TRBV12-4; length: 14; J: TRBJ2-2; size: -
CDR3: CASSPESRTTKNIQYF; DNA: TGTGCCAGCTCACCCGAAAGCAGGACTACCAAAAACATTCAGTACTTC; D: -; V: TRBV18; length: 16; J: TRBJ2-4; size: few
CDR3: CASSAAASGNTIYF; DNA: TGTGCCAGCAGTGCCGCCGCCTCTGGAAACACCATATATTTT; D: -; V: TRBV25-1; length: 14; J: TRBJ1-3; size: -
CDR3: CATSLAGGPSGANVLTF; DNA: TGTGCCACCTCACTAGCGGGAGGACCCTCTGGGGCCAACGTCCTGACTTTC; D: TRBD2; V: TRBV24-1; length: 17; J: TRBJ2-6; size: -
CDR3: CASSWGDRNEKLFF; DNA: TGTGCCAGCAGCTGGGGGGACAGAAATGAAAAACTGTTTTTT; D: TRBD1; V: TRBV7-9; length: 14; J: TRBJ1-4; size: -
CDR3: CASSPSGGPMETQYF; DNA: TGTGCCAGCAGTCCGTCGGGGGGGCCCATGGAGACCCAGTACTTC; D: TRBD2; V: TRBV2; length: 15; J: TRBJ2-5; size: few